Listed below are T cell receptor beta chains from one sample, sequenced in a study of glioma-infiltrating T cells. TCRdb re-called the multiplex PCR reads with MiXCR, one entry per CDR3 protein. The table has approximately 89,000 distinct CDR3 sequences, 23% seen once. Sequencing input: glioma tissue, nonneoplastic brain tissue, or PBMCs (not recorded which). These receptor sequences come from a human donor with low-grade glioma or glioblastoma, undergoing nonglioma brain surgery, or in good health (not recorded which). Each CDR3 is given with its conserved first and last residue.

cdr3_aa,j_call,cdr3_length,v_call
CASSQDPGTQYF,TRBJ2-5,12,TRBV4-1
CASSEEGSGANVLTF,TRBJ2-6,15,TRBV2
CASSQDPDETQYF,TRBJ2-5,13,TRBV4-2
CASRPDDRRNYGYTF,TRBJ1-2,15,TRBV6-1
CASSPTSGSFETQYF,TRBJ2-5,15,TRBV19
CASSATGGRQSNEKLFF,TRBJ1-4,17,TRBV2
CASSQDLGTGGEQYF,TRBJ2-7,15,TRBV4-2
CSVAQTGKAFF,TRBJ1-1,11,TRBV29-1
CSSNRDRLQETQYF,TRBJ2-5,14,TRBV20-1
CASSIVGTGQETQYF,TRBJ2-5,15,TRBV19
CASRQGARTDTQYF,TRBJ2-3,14,TRBV19
CSARASGPYNEQFF,TRBJ2-1,14,TRBV20-1
CASSPTSGKTAEQYF,TRBJ2-7,15,TRBV3-1
CASSAARGGGTDTQYF,TRBJ2-3,16,TRBV25-1
CASRQPGLNSHTQYF,TRBJ2-3,15,TRBV19
CASSSAGVGTHEQFF,TRBJ2-1,15,TRBV7-9
CASRRLGGRTDTQYF,TRBJ2-3,15,TRBV12-3/TRBV12-4
CASSLIQGLNTEAFF,TRBJ1-1,15,TRBV5-1
CASRSGTSDEQFF,TRBJ2-1,13,TRBV6-1
CASRQGIVYGYTF,TRBJ1-2,13,TRBV2
CASSLHEPKNIQYF,TRBJ2-4,14,TRBV12-3/TRBV12-4
CATSRGQGPTDTQYF,TRBJ2-3,15,TRBV15
CASRPTGHEQFF,TRBJ2-1,12,TRBV6-1
CASSIGSTSSNQPQHF,TRBJ1-5,16,TRBV19
CAISERRLVFTF,TRBJ1-2,12,TRBV10-3
CASNLLNTGELFF,TRBJ2-2,13,TRBV5-5
CASSGDGTYEQYF,TRBJ2-7,13,TRBV3-1
CSVKDQGGGFSYEQYF,TRBJ2-7,16,TRBV29-1
CASSQGRFSGANGLTF,TRBJ2-6,16,TRBV6-6
CASSLGGMGGYTF,TRBJ1-2,13,TRBV7-9
CSAPDGGKETQYF,TRBJ2-5,13,TRBV20-1
CASSRDRASGELFF,TRBJ2-2,14,TRBV7-2
CASSLTTGTGSYEQYF,TRBJ2-7,16,TRBV7-6
CASSLHPDYEQYF,TRBJ2-7,13,TRBV7-2
CASSYLNRGNRNQPQHF,TRBJ1-5,17,TRBV6-6
CSAVKVETQYF,TRBJ2-5,11,TRBV20-1
CSARDQLAGDRDEQFF,TRBJ2-1,16,TRBV20-1
CASSYKGGGQETQYF,TRBJ2-5,15,TRBV6-1
CASSIGQPDIQYF,TRBJ2-4,13,TRBV19
CVSSSDRENYGYTF,TRBJ1-2,14,TRBV27
CASSLYGTGGYEQYF,TRBJ2-7,15,TRBV5-1
CASSLEGRGRNTEAFF,TRBJ1-1,16,TRBV7-2
CASSWASGNTIYF,TRBJ1-3,13,TRBV12-3/TRBV12-4
CASSLGLQGTEAFF,TRBJ1-1,14,TRBV12-3/TRBV12-4